Shown below are 20 T cell receptor beta chains from a single sample sequenced in a study of cytomegalovirus exposure and HLA in healthy donors. Sequencing was performed with immunoSEQ multiplex PCR; in TCRdb, only in-frame clones are kept and a portion is missing. The sample lists approximately 120,000 clones, about 88% occurring once. Sequencing was carried out using PBMCs. All receptors come from a young woman in good health and CMV-seronegative.

This chain connects TRBV5-6 to TRBJ2-7; 7 bases line up with TRBD1. CDR1 is SGHDT and CDR2 is YYEEEE in the germline V gene. The CDR3 has 14 amino acids. J gave up 6 bases and V 2 bases, and 8 bases lay outside the gene matches. The CDR3 sequence: CASSFVATGLEQYF. CDR3 coding DNA: TGTGCCAGCAGCTTCGTCGCGACAGGGCTCGAGCAGTACTTC.

This clone was found a few times. The V gene is TRBV7-2, the J gene TRBJ1-1; D unclear. Trimming took 1 base from V and 1 from J, leaving 7 bases between them. The germline V gene has CDR1 SGHTA and CDR2 FQGNSA. The CDR3 is made up of 14 amino acids. CDR3 region: CASSLDPGNTEAFF. As DNA, the CDR3 is TGTGCCAGCAGCTTAGACCCGGGGAACACTGAAGCTTTCTTT.

V is TRBV28 and J is TRBJ2-7, with 10 bases fitting TRBD1. Per germline, CDR1 MDHEN and CDR2 SYDVKM. Unmatched junction bases numbered 8, after V lost 6 bases and J lost 6 bases. The CDR3 totals 14 residues. The chain's CDR3 is CASSRDRGRAEQYF. The CDR3 DNA reads as TGTGCCAGCAGCCGCGACAGGGGGCGCGCCGAGCAGTACTTC.

The V call is TRBV30, the J call TRBJ2-3, with TRBD2 matching over 8 bases. Per germline, CDR1 GTSNPN and CDR2 SVGIG (reference sequence). The V segment lost 2 bases and the J segment 6 bases; nucleotides outside the gene matches: 25. The CDR3 has 20 amino acids. CDR3 in DNA: TGTGCCTGGAGTTATCCGCCCGGGCTAGCGGGTCGACCATATGGGGATACGCAGTATTTT. Amino acids: CAWSYPPGLAGRPYGDTQYF.

V usage is TRBV28 and J usage is TRBJ2-7; D perhaps matches TRBD2 (5 bases). CDR1 is MDHEN and CDR2 is SYDVKM in the germline V gene. The CDR3 is 15 amino acids. Between the trimmed V and J ends, which lost 3 bases and 6 bases, there was a span of 18 bases. The CDR3 loop is CASSFPTQTRGEQYF. The CDR3 DNA follows: TGTGCCAGCAGTTTCCCCACGCAGACCCGGGGCGAGCAGTACTTC.

The count of this clone is one. V is TRBV4-3 and J is TRBJ2-7; possibly TRBD2 for D (6 bases). From germline, CDR1 is LGHNA and CDR2 YSLEER. The CDR3 spans 15 residues. Trimming took off 0 bases at V and 2 bases at J, with 11 bases between the two ends. The CDR3 reads CASSQDRGGAYEQYF. The CDR3 nucleotides are TGCGCCAGCAGCCAAGATCGGGGCGGGGCCTACGAGCAGTACTTC.

This clone was counted a few times. This chain uses TRBV29-1 with TRBJ1-6; the D is unclear. This CDR3 has 13 amino acids. The V end lost 6 bases, the J end lost 8 bases, and 14 bases lay between the germline ends. Germline CDR1 reads SQVTM; CDR2 reads ANQGSEA. For the CDR3, the DNA is TGCAGCGTCTCCGCGGCCCGGGATTCACCCCTCCACTTT. Translating gives CSVSAARDSPLHF.

The chain couples TRBV7-2 to TRBJ2-1; 10 bases map to TRBD1. V lost 2 bases, J lost 2 bases, and 9 bases stayed unmatched. The CDR3 length is 18 residues. CDR1 and CDR2 from the germline V gene are SGHTA and FQGNSA. The CDR3 protein is CASSLMWGGQGAYNEQFF. The CDR3 DNA reads as TGTGCCAGCAGCTTAATGTGGGGTGGACAGGGGGCCTACAATGAGCAGTTCTTC. The full variable domain, rest sourced from reference TRBV7-2 and TRBJ2-1, is GAGVSQSPSNKVTEKGKDVELRCDPISGHTALYWYRQSLGQGLEFLIYFQGNSAPDKSGLPSDRFSAERTGGSVSTLTIQRTQQEDSAVYLCASSLMWGGQGAYNEQFFGPGTRLTVL.

CDR3: CASSLRSTRLANEQFF. The CDR3 DNA reads as TGCGCCAGCAGCTTGAGATCCACCCGACTAGCGAATGAGCAGTTCTTC. This chain connects TRBV5-1 to TRBJ2-1, with 8 positions matching TRBD2. V lost 1 base to trimming and J lost 7 bases; unmatched junction nucleotides: 10. Germline CDR1 reads SGHRS; CDR2 reads YFSETQ. The CDR3 is made up of 16 amino acids.

The J gene is TRBJ2-5, the V gene TRBV6-5; a possible D gene is TRBD2 (6 bases). Germline V lookup: CDR1 MNHEY, CDR2 SVGAGI. CDR3 size: 15 residues. The ends were cut back, 6 bases at V and 5 bases at J, with 19 bases in the middle. The CDR3 reads CASRHTDGGRETQYF. In nucleotides, the CDR3 is TGTGCCAGCAGGCATACCGATGGAGGGCGTGAGACCCAGTACTTC.

There are a few counts of this clone. The J gene is TRBJ1-1, the V gene TRBV6-5, with D possibly TRBD1 on 5 matching bases. Between the trimmed V and J ends, which lost 6 bases and 0 bases, there was a span of 8 bases. CDR3 length equals 13 residues. Per germline, CDR1 MNHEY and CDR2 SVGAGI. CDR3 protein: CASSRGVNTEAFF. The CDR3 DNA reads as TGTGCCAGCAGCCGGGGGGTGAACACTGAAGCTTTCTTT.

This chain links TRBV28 with TRBJ2-2, with 7 bases matching TRBD2. Germline values: CDR1 MDHEN, CDR2 SYDVKM. The CDR3 is 14 residues long. V gave up 5 bases and J gave up 7 bases; unmatched junction bases: 7. CDR3 amino acids: CASSGIGRGGELFF. CDR3 coding DNA: TGTGCCAGCAGTGGAATAGGGAGGGGCGGGGAGCTGTTTTTT.

This chain links TRBV28 with TRBJ1-5; unclear D gene. Germline-derived CDR1 and CDR2 are MDHEN and SYDVKM. The CDR3 runs 13 residues. V was pared by 6 bases and J by 1 base, with 7 bases between. CDR3 sequence (DNA): TGTGCCAGCAGCAGACTAAGCAATCAGCCCCAGCATTTT. Translated, it gives CASSRLSNQPQHF.

This clone appeared a single time. The V gene is TRBV6-7, the J gene TRBJ2-5, with 8 bases fitting TRBD1. TRBV6-7 is placed among ORFs of uncertain function. The CDR3 runs 14 residues. The ends lost 2 bases at V and 4 bases at J; junction bases unmatched: 3. CDR3 DNA: TGTGCCAGCAGTTACCCCGACAGGGGAGAGACCCAGTACTTC. Protein product: CASSYPDRGETQYF.

The chain has TRBV7-3 and TRBJ2-3; 7 bases are a match to TRBD2. V was pared by 5 bases and J by 3 bases, with 5 bases of the junction left unmatched. This CDR3 contains 14 residues. Germline V gene lookup returns CDR1 SGHTA and CDR2 FQGTGA. This CDR3 is CASSPGGRTDTQYF. CDR3 bases: TGTGCCAGCAGCCCCGGGGGGAGGACAGATACGCAGTATTTT.

V gene TRBV9 combines with J gene TRBJ1-1; 8 nucleotides match TRBD1. Germline V gene lookup returns CDR1 SGDLS and CDR2 YYNGEE. This CDR3 contains 19 residues. J gave up 1 base and V 4 bases, and 18 bases lay outside the gene matches. The CDR3 sequence is CASSSRGPLINYQNTEAFF. The CDR3 nucleotides are TGTGCCAGCAGCTCCAGGGGGCCGCTCATCAATTACCAGAACACTGAAGCTTTCTTT.

The chain uses TRBV6-1 and TRBJ1-1; D is unclear. This CDR3 contains 14 residues. The V end was cut by 6 bases, the J end by 0 bases, with 11 bases between. Germline CDR1 and CDR2: MNHNS and SASEGT. The CDR3 is CASRVHHMNTEAFF. The CDR3 DNA sequence: TGTGCCAGCAGGGTACACCACATGAACACTGAAGCTTTCTTT.

The chain has TRBV5-1 and TRBJ2-3, with TRBD2 identical over 8 bases. The CDR3 covers 16 residues. The germline V gene encodes CDR1 SGHRS and CDR2 YFSETQ. Losses at the gene ends were 0 bases for V and 0 bases for J; bases not matched to a gene: 3. CDR3 nucleotide sequence: TGCGCCAGCAGCTTGGGACGGGAGGGCAGCACAGATACGCAGTATTTT. It is translated as CASSLGREGSTDTQYF.

The chain couples TRBV29-1 to TRBJ1-1, with a tentative D call TRBD1 (5 bases). The length of the CDR3 is 16 residues. Germline loops: CDR1 SQVTM, CDR2 ANQGSEA. Trimming cost V 5 bases and J 3 bases, with 22 bases left between them. In DNA, the CDR3 is TGCAGCGTTTTACAGACAGTAAGGTACCCCCACACTGAAGCTTTCTTT. It codes for CSVLQTVRYPHTEAFF.

The V and J genes are TRBV11-2 and TRBJ1-1, with D perhaps matching TRBD1 (5 bases). Germline CDR1 SGHAT, CDR2 FQNNGV. V was pared by 1 base and J by 3 bases, with 12 bases between. This CDR3 has 15 amino acids. CDR3: CASSLVGEEDTEAFF. As DNA, the CDR3 is TGTGCCAGCAGCTTAGTGGGGGAGGAGGACACTGAAGCTTTCTTT.